This passage covers 27 T cell receptor beta chains from one sample sequenced in a study of human T cells and chemical hapten exposure. As for time point: pre-sensitization, week 0. Treatment noted: therapeutic diphenylcyclopropenone sensitization with weekly scalp DPC. Using its own MiXCR run on the RACE reads, TCRdb lists one record per CDR3 protein. The sample holds around 95,000 distinct CDR3 sequences, under 14% seen once. The sequences come from whole blood, collected in connection with sensitization to the hapten diphenylcyclopropenone (DPC). Receptor source: a woman aged 55-70 years with alopecia areata. Some clones in this sample may be carry-over from other donors' samples.

The sample holds many counts of this clonotype. The gene calls are TRBV5-1 and TRBJ1-2; TRBD1 matches at 8 bases. Germline V gene sequence: CDR1 SGHRS, CDR2 YFSETQ. V was clipped by 4 bases and J by 3 bases; unmatched bases: 8. This CDR3 is 15 amino acids long. The CDR3: CASSGGQGVDYGYTF. The CDR3 DNA is TGCGCCAGCAGCGGCGGACAGGGCGTTGACTATGGCTACACCTTC.

This clonotype occurred many times. J is TRBJ1-5 and V is TRBV19; TRBD1 aligns across 8 bases. This CDR3 has 14 residues. With V trimmed by 6 bases and J by 16 bases, 17 bases remained unmatched. Germline lookup yields CDR1 LNHDA and CDR2 SQIVND (reference sequence). The CDR3 here is CASSSAFDRGGQHF. The CDR3 region has the DNA TGTGCCAGTAGCTCAGCGTTTGACAGGGGCGGCCAACATTTT.

This clonotype was counted many times. The chain joins TRBV3-1 to TRBJ2-1, with D uncertain. CDR1 and CDR2 (germline): LGHDT, YNNKEL (reference sequence). The CDR3 consists of 12 residues. V dropped 1 base and J dropped 9 bases, with 7 bases sitting between them. DNA for the CDR3: TGTGCCAGCAGCCAAGGGGTCGCTGAGCAGTTCTTC. Its translation: CASSQGVAEQFF.

In this sample, this clonotype turned up many times. This sequence joins TRBV7-8 and TRBJ2-7; tentative D call: TRBD1 (5 bases). The CDR3 is made up of 15 amino acids. CDR1 is SGHVS and CDR2 is FQNEAQ in the germline V gene. The V end was cut by 2 bases, the J end by 4 bases, with 15 bases between. The CDR3 DNA reads as TGTGCCAGCAGCTTATCGAGACAGAACATATACGAGCAGTACTTC. It specifies CASSLSRQNIYEQYF.

The table lists this clonotype with a few counts. CDR3 loop: CAWSPSRRGYYEQYF. CDR3 DNA sequence: TGTGCCTGGAGTCCGTCACGGAGGGGGTACTACGAGCAGTACTTC. The chain uses TRBV30 and TRBJ2-7; the D call may be TRBD1 or TRBD2 (6 bases each). This CDR3 has 15 residues. Germline values: CDR1 GTSNPN, CDR2 SVGIG (reference sequence). The ends were cut back, 2 bases at V and 3 bases at J, with 17 bases in the middle.

This clonotype was recorded a few times. This chain joins TRBV20-1 and TRBJ1-1; 8 bases line up with TRBD1. Germline values: CDR1 DFQATT, CDR2 SNEGSKA (reference sequence). The CDR3 loop spans 13 amino acids. V was clipped by 6 bases and J by 5 bases; unmatched bases: 8. This CDR3 is CSAIRGLRTEAFF. The DNA of the CDR3 is TGCAGTGCAATCAGGGGGCTACGGACTGAAGCTTTCTTT.

This clonotype was counted ten times or more. This chain joins TRBV18 and TRBJ1-5, with 9 nucleotides matching TRBD1. The J segment lost 4 bases and the V segment lost 5 bases, leaving 6 bases of the junction unmatched. The CDR3 runs 15 residues. Germline-derived CDR1 and CDR2 are KGHSH and LQKENI. DNA for the CDR3: TGTGCCAGCTCATCGACAGGGGGTCGGAATCAGCCCCAGCATTTT. It is translated as CASSSTGGRNQPQHF.

The CDR3 sequence: CASSFRQRETQYF. CDR3 bases: TGTGCCAGCAGCTTCCGACAGCGGGAGACCCAGTACTTC. This rearrangement joins TRBV7-6 to TRBJ2-5; the D call may be TRBD1 or TRBD2 (5 bases each). Germline CDR1 SGHVS, CDR2 FNYEAQ. The CDR3 is 13 amino acids. V was clipped by 3 bases and J by 5 bases, with 10 bases between them.

This chain uses TRBV10-2 with TRBJ2-3; D remains ambiguous. The CDR3 contains 12 residues. Germline V gene data show CDR1 as WSHSY and CDR2 as SAAADI. Trimming cost V 8 bases and J 6 bases, with 12 bases left between them. The CDR3 is CASLLLGDTQYF. CDR3 sequence (DNA): TGCGCCAGCCTCCTCTTGGGGGATACGCAGTATTTT.

The gene calls are TRBV6-6 and TRBJ2-5, with a weak D call TRBD1 (7 bases). Deletions cut 5 bases from V and 6 bases from J, with 10 bases between. The CDR3 runs to 12 residues. Germline V lookup: CDR1 MNHNY, CDR2 SVGAGI (reference sequence). The CDR3 region has the DNA TGTGCCAGCAGTCCAGGGGGGCAGACCCAGTACTTC. It translates to CASSPGGQTQYF.

The sample holds many counts of this clonotype. The rearrangement joins TRBV18 to TRBJ1-1, with D perhaps matching TRBD1 (5 bases). CDR3 length: 12 residues. V was shortened by 4 bases and J by 7 bases, with 10 bases between the two germline ends. Per germline, CDR1 KGHSH and CDR2 LQKENI. CDR3: CASSLGTGEAFF. In DNA, the CDR3 is TGTGCCAGCTCACTTGGGACGGGTGAAGCTTTCTTT.

The chain carries TRBV12-3 or TRBV12-4 and TRBJ2-7, with 11 bases matching TRBD2. The length of the CDR3 is 16 residues. Trimming at V came to 6 bases and at J to 0 bases, leaving 7 bases not matched to a gene. The CDR3 region is CASSQGLAANSYEQYF. Here the CDR3 DNA reads TGTGCCAGCAGCCAGGGACTAGCGGCGAACTCCTACGAGCAGTACTTC.

This clonotype was observed many times. This chain uses TRBV10-2 with TRBJ2-3; TRBD1 aligns across 7 bases. Germline V gives CDR1 WSHSY, CDR2 SAAADI. This CDR3 comprises 13 residues. J gave up 5 bases and V 6 bases, and 5 bases lay outside the gene matches. CDR3 residues: CASSGQAGDTQYF. CDR3 in DNA: TGCGCCAGCAGCGGACAGGCGGGAGATACGCAGTATTTT.

Ten or more counts support this clonotype. The chain recombines TRBV5-1 with TRBJ1-1; 8 bases match TRBD1. In germline, CDR1 is SGHRS, CDR2 YFSETQ. The CDR3 spans 16 residues. The junction had 14 bases not matched to a gene; V was cut back by 3 bases and J by 7 bases. The CDR3 DNA reads as TGCGCCAGCAGCTATAGACCGACAGGGGCGCAAGTTGAAGCTTTCTTT. It translates to CASSYRPTGAQVEAFF.

The CDR3 is CASSQGGQGSYSGNTIYF. DNA of the CDR3: TGCGCCAGCAGCCAAGGCGGCCAGGGCAGCTACTCTGGAAACACCATATATTTT. V gene TRBV4-1 combines with J gene TRBJ1-3, with a tentative D call TRBD1 (5 bases). From germline, CDR1 is MGHRA and CDR2 YSYEKL. Trimming left V 1 base short and J 0 bases short, with 16 bases between. CDR3 length equals 18 residues.

Only a few counts were recorded for this clonotype. The V gene is TRBV5-1, the J gene TRBJ2-7; D is undetermined. CDR1 is SGHRS, CDR2 YFSETQ, per germline. This CDR3 contains 11 residues. The V and J ends lost 6 bases and 6 bases respectively, with 10 bases between them. Here the CDR3 DNA reads TGCGCCAGCAAGGGCGCGCGCGAGCAGTACTTC. Its protein product is CASKGAREQYF.

This clonotype was counted only a few times. CDR3 region: CASSHDGAGTDTQYF. CDR3 DNA: TGTGCCAGCAGCCACGATGGGGCCGGCACAGATACGCAGTATTTT. The chain joins TRBV9 to TRBJ2-3; possibly TRBD1 for D (5 bases). Trimming took 4 bases from V and 1 from J, leaving 13 bases between them. This CDR3 spans 15 amino acids. Germline V gene sequence: CDR1 SGDLS, CDR2 YYNGEE.

The CDR3 region has the DNA TGTGCCAGCAGTGCCCCGCGGTCGGGGCGCTCCTACAATGAGCAGTTCTTC. The encoded protein is CASSAPRSGRSYNEQFF. The V gene is TRBV27, the J gene TRBJ2-1, with D perhaps given as TRBD1 or TRBD2 (5 bases each). The CDR3 length is 17 residues. V was cut by 5 bases and J by 0 bases, with 17 bases left in between. Per germline, CDR1 MNHEY and CDR2 SMNVEV (reference sequence).

This clonotype was counted only a few times. V gene TRBV1 combines with J gene TRBJ2-6; TRBD2 reflects the table's D call only, with no check against the DNA. TRBV1 is given as a pseudogene. This CDR3 has 18 residues. The CDR3 is CTSSQDLPIKRGANVLTF. Written as DNA, the CDR3 is TGCACCAGCAGCCAAGATCTTCCTATTAAGCGGGGGGCCAACGTCCTGACTTTC.

The chain uses TRBV24-1 and TRBJ2-1; the D gene could be TRBD1 or TRBD2 (5 bases each). The V gene lost 3 bases and the J gene lost 9 bases, with 5 bases spanning the gap. Germline CDR1 KGHDR, CDR2 SFDVKD. The CDR3 length is 11 residues. The DNA of the CDR3 is TGTGCCACCAGTGATGGGGGTGAGCAGTTCTTC. Protein sequence: CATSDGGEQFF.

This clonotype has a count of ten or more. V usage is TRBV29-1 and J usage is TRBJ2-3, with D possibly being TRBD1 or TRBD2 (5 bases each). The CDR3 sequence is 14 residues long. Germline V lookup: CDR1 SQVTM, CDR2 ANQGSEA. Between the trimmed V and J ends, which lost 6 bases and 7 bases, there was a span of 20 bases. The CDR3 reads CSVTPGPIVNTQYF. The CDR3 nucleotides read TGCAGCGTGACCCCGGGACCAATAGTAAATACGCAGTATTTT.

This clonotype was observed many times. The CDR3: CASSEAGMVYEQYF. The CDR3 nucleotides are TGTGCCAGCAGTGAAGCAGGGATGGTCTACGAGCAGTACTTC. The V gene is TRBV6-1, the J gene TRBJ2-7; D is unresolved. Trimming pared 0 bases from V and 3 bases from J, leaving 9 bases between. The CDR3 spans 14 residues. The germline V gene encodes CDR1 MNHNS and CDR2 SASEGT.

In this sample, this clonotype turned up many times. The chain is built from TRBV20-1 and TRBJ1-1; a weak D match, TRBD1 (5 bases). The ends were cut back, 1 base at V and 2 bases at J, with 11 bases in the middle. The CDR3 sequence is 14 residues long. Germline-derived CDR1 and CDR2 are DFQATT and SNEGSKA (reference sequence). The CDR3 here is CSARVWDSNTEAFF. CDR3 nucleotide sequence: TGCAGTGCTAGAGTATGGGACTCCAACACTGAAGCTTTCTTT.

The chain couples TRBV5-1 to TRBJ1-2; D unclear. This CDR3 spans 15 amino acids. The germline V gene has CDR1 SGHRS and CDR2 YFSETQ. V lost 0 bases and J lost 2, with 11 bases in between. The CDR3 DNA sequence: TGCGCCAGCAGCTTGGATCCGGCGACAAACTATGGCTACACCTTC. The encoded protein is CASSLDPATNYGYTF.

V is TRBV7-6 and J is TRBJ1-2; D is unresolved. The CDR3 has 15 amino acids. V dropped 1 base and J dropped 1 base, with 10 bases sitting between them. Germline CDR1 and CDR2: SGHVS and FNYEAQ. CDR3 nucleotides: TGTGCCAGCAGCTTAGGGTTCGGGAGTAACTATGGCTACACCTTC. Protein: CASSLGFGSNYGYTF.

The genes are TRBV3-1 and TRBJ2-1, with D unresolved. Trimming left V 2 bases short and J 7 bases short, with 15 bases between. Germline loops: CDR1 LGHDT, CDR2 YNNKEL (reference sequence). The CDR3 sequence is 15 residues long. DNA of the CDR3: TGTGCCAGCAGCCAAACCGGTCTCCTTCTAAATGAGCAGTTCTTC. Encoded protein: CASSQTGLLLNEQFF.

Only a few counts were recorded for this clonotype. V and J are TRBV6-5 and TRBJ2-7; perhaps TRBD1 as D (6 bases). The CDR3 extends over 15 amino acids. Trimming left V 0 bases short and J 4 bases short, with 13 bases between. Germline CDR1 and CDR2: MNHEY and SVGAGI. CDR3 amino acids: CASSYSNRVSYEQYF. As DNA, the CDR3 is TGTGCCAGCAGTTACTCTAACAGGGTGTCATACGAGCAGTACTTC.